One and the same sample provided the 21 T cell receptor beta chains below, sequenced in a study of a mutant IDH1 vaccine in newly diagnosed glioma. As for time point: week 11, during vaccination. One vaccine dose held 300 ug of mutant IDH1 20-mer peptide and came with topical imiquimod. Their specific antigens are unknown. Sequencing used immunoSEQ multiplex PCR; TCRdb keeps in-frame clones, though not all of them. The repertoire holds 45,000 to 65,000 clones, with roughly 90% as singletons. The source was PBMCs, collected from a glioma patient whose treatment included an IDH1 peptide vaccine. The receptors shown here come from a man aged 50 or older with glioma.

The chain couples TRBV2 to TRBJ1-2, with D possibly matching TRBD1 (5 bases). Trimming stripped 0 bases from V and 8 bases from J, with 19 bases between. This CDR3 spans 16 amino acids. The germline gives CDR1 SNHLY, CDR2 FYNNEI. The chain's CDR3 is CASSEALGAGRRGYTF. The CDR3 coding sequence is TGTGCCAGCAGTGAAGCGCTTGGGGCAGGCCGGCGCGGCTACACCTTC. The full variable domain, with the rest looked up from reference TRBV2 and TRBJ1-2, is EPEVTQTPSHQVTQMGQEVILRCVPISNHLYFYWYRQILGQKVEFLVSFYNNEISEKSEIFDDQFSVERPDGSNFTLKIRSTKLEDSAMYFCASSEALGAGRRGYTFGSGTRLTVV.

The chain is built from TRBV6-1 and TRBJ2-7; D may be TRBD1 (6 bases). Germline CDR1 reads MNHNS; CDR2 reads SASEGT. The germline V and J ends were trimmed by 4 bases and 1 base, with 11 bases remaining between them. This CDR3 has 14 amino acids. The CDR3 protein is CASSARGQSYEQYF. CDR3 bases: TGTGCCAGCAGTGCCCGAGGACAGTCCTACGAGCAGTACTTC.

The chain employs TRBV30 and TRBJ1-6; a possible D gene is TRBD1 (5 bases). Looked up from germline, CDR1 is GTSNPN and CDR2 is SVGIG (reference sequence). This CDR3 has 16 amino acids. Trimming removed 3 bases from V and 0 bases from J, with 12 bases in between. CDR3: CAWSDGGSSYNSPLHF. In nucleotides, the CDR3 is TGTGCCTGGAGCGACGGGGGGAGCTCCTATAATTCACCCCTCCACTTT.

This clone occurred once. The chain combines TRBV7-9 with TRBJ2-1; D is possibly TRBD1 or TRBD2 (6 bases each). V lost 5 bases and J lost 8, with 22 bases in between. CDR1 and CDR2 from the germline V gene are SEHNR and FQNEAQ (reference sequence). The CDR3 runs 16 residues. The DNA of the CDR3 is TGTGCCAGCAGCCGCTCAATAGGGGGGCCCAGGGATGAGCAGTTCTTC. Encoded protein: CASSRSIGGPRDEQFF.

The genes are TRBV7-6 and TRBJ2-5; D possibly corresponds to TRBD1 (7 bases). The ends were cut back, 5 bases at V and 5 bases at J, with 27 bases in the middle. Looked up from germline, CDR1 is SGHVS and CDR2 is FNYEAQ. The CDR3 length is 18 residues. CDR3 nucleotides: TGTGCCAGCAGCCACAGGCAGGGGGGATTAGAGGAAGCGGAGACCCAGTACTTC. As protein: CASSHRQGGLEEAETQYF.

The CDR3 sequence is CASTIGQAPLTYEQYF. The DNA for the CDR3 is TGCGCCAGCACCATAGGACAGGCGCCCTTAACCTACGAGCAGTACTTC. This chain joins TRBV10-1 and TRBJ2-7, with 7 positions matching TRBD1. Germline-derived CDR1 and CDR2 are WNHNN and SYGVQD (reference sequence). The trim removed 7 bases at V and 2 bases at J, leaving 14 bases unmatched. The CDR3 runs 16 residues.

The CDR3 nucleotides read TGTGCCAGTAGTCCGATGCCCGGGACAGGGGGATACAATGAGCAGTTCTTC. It encodes CASSPMPGTGGYNEQFF. The V and J genes are TRBV19 and TRBJ2-1; 11 nucleotides align to TRBD1. Germline V gives CDR1 LNHDA, CDR2 SQIVND (reference sequence). The junction had 10 bases not matched to a gene; V was cut back by 5 bases and J by 4 bases. The CDR3 covers 17 residues.

This clone was counted a few times. This sequence joins TRBV7-9 and TRBJ1-2; D gene unclear. The length of the CDR3 is 14 residues. Per germline, CDR1 SEHNR and CDR2 FQNEAQ (reference sequence). Trimming removed 6 bases from V and 5 bases from J, with 16 bases in between. CDR3 in DNA: TGTGCCAGCAGAGGCCGACAAGGGCGTTATGGCTACACCTTC. This encodes CASRGRQGRYGYTF.

As DNA, the CDR3 is TGTGCCACCAGGAAAAAAGACCAAGAGACCCAGTACTTC. This sequence encodes CATRKKDQETQYF. The gene calls are TRBV15 and TRBJ2-5; D is ambiguous. In germline, CDR1 is LNHNV, CDR2 YYDKDF (reference sequence). The ends were cut back, 6 bases at V and 0 bases at J, with 8 bases in the middle. The CDR3 runs 13 residues.

This chain links TRBV19 with TRBJ1-5, with 7 bases lining up with TRBD1. From germline, CDR1 is LNHDA and CDR2 SQIVND (reference sequence). This CDR3 is 16 amino acids long. The V gene end was trimmed by 6 bases and the J gene end by 8 bases; junction bases not matched to a gene: 16. CDR3 nucleotide sequence: TGTGCCAGTAGGACTACCCGGGACAGATTAATCAAGCCCCAGCATTTT. Translating gives CASRTTRDRLIKPQHF.

The chain is built from TRBV28 and TRBJ2-7; TRBD1 agrees at 7 bases. Germline lookup yields CDR1 MDHEN and CDR2 SYDVKM. This CDR3 region has 14 residues. J lost 3 bases, V lost 6 bases, and 8 bases had no gene match. The CDR3 here is CASSPGTALYEQYF. The CDR3 bases are TGTGCCAGCAGCCCGGGGACAGCGCTCTACGAGCAGTACTTC.

The chain employs TRBV27 and TRBJ2-2; no clear D. The CDR3 contains 12 residues. Trimming took off 4 bases at V and 5 bases at J, with 5 bases between the two ends. From germline, CDR1 is MNHEY and CDR2 SMNVEV (reference sequence). The CDR3: CASSYSTGELFF. CDR3 sequence (DNA): TGTGCCAGCAGTTACTCGACCGGGGAGCTGTTTTTT.

The table lists this clone with a count of one. The chain uses TRBV7-9 and TRBJ1-2; D ambiguous. Germline CDR1 is SEHNR and CDR2 is FQNEAQ (reference sequence). The V end was cut by 5 bases, the J end by 8 bases, with 15 bases between. CDR3 length equals 13 residues. The CDR3 nucleotides read TGTGCCAGCAGCCCTGGTCAAATTGGCGGCTACACCTTC. This gives the protein CASSPGQIGGYTF.

In DNA form, the CDR3 reads TGTGCCTGGAGTGAACAGGGGATCGGGGAGCTGTTTTTT. Translation gives CAWSEQGIGELFF. This sequence joins TRBV30 and TRBJ2-2; 7 bases align to TRBD1. CDR1 GTSNPN and CDR2 SVGIG come from the germline V gene (reference sequence). After removal of 1 base from V and 7 bases from J, the junction contained 3 bases not matched to a gene. This CDR3 comprises 13 residues.

The chain links TRBV15 to TRBJ2-3; D unclear. The CDR3 loop spans 12 amino acids. V was trimmed by 1 base and J by 4 bases, leaving 3 bases between them. Germline V CDR1 and CDR2: LNHNV, YYDKDF (reference sequence). The CDR3 is CATSRGPDTQYF. Written as DNA, the CDR3 is TGTGCCACCAGCAGAGGACCAGATACGCAGTATTTT.

This clone appeared a single time. The chain is built from TRBV10-3 and TRBJ1-2, with a tentative D call TRBD1 (6 bases). V lost 2 bases to trimming and J lost 8 bases, with 15 bases between them. Germline V lookup: CDR1 ENHRY, CDR2 SYGVKD. The CDR3 consists of 14 residues. CDR3 nucleotide sequence: TGTGCCATCAGTGAGGGGGACATGGGCGGGGGCTACACCTTC. Its protein is CAISEGDMGGGYTF.

V and J are TRBV28 and TRBJ1-1; 9 bases match TRBD1. Germline V gene data show CDR1 as MDHEN and CDR2 as SYDVKM. This CDR3 comprises 17 residues. With 5 bases clipped from V and 1 base from J, the junction kept 11 bases outside the gene matches. The CDR3 region has the DNA TGTGCCAGCAGTGCACCGGGACAGGGTAACCGGAACACTGAAGCTTTCTTT. Its protein is CASSAPGQGNRNTEAFF.

The chain carries TRBV6-8 and TRBJ2-1, with D unresolved. The CDR3 covers 12 residues. CDR1 and CDR2 (germline): MNHGY, SAAAGT. Trimming cost V 2 bases and J 4 bases, with 3 bases left between them. The CDR3 here is CASSYNYNEQFF. CDR3 bases: TGTGCCAGCAGTTACAATTACAATGAGCAGTTCTTC.

The chain links TRBV5-1 to TRBJ2-5; D might be TRBD1 or TRBD2, each matching 5 bases. The length of the CDR3 is 16 residues. The V end was cut by 5 bases, the J end by 1 base, with 18 bases between. Germline assignment: CDR1 SGHRS and CDR2 YFSETQ. CDR3 coding DNA: TGCGCCAGCAGTTCAGGGTCTAGCCTTGGCCAAGAGACCCAGTACTTC. Its protein product is CASSSGSSLGQETQYF.

Notes on this clone: Additional DNA sequences in this sample encode the identical CDR3. This chain links TRBV18 with TRBJ1-2, with D perhaps TRBD1 (6 bases). Germline V gene sequence: CDR1 KGHSH, CDR2 LQKENI. This CDR3 comprises 13 residues. The V and J ends lost 2 bases and 6 bases respectively, with 10 bases between them. The CDR3 sequence: CASSPRGADGYTF. The DNA of the CDR3 is TGTGCCAGCTCACCAAGGGGGGCCGATGGCTACACCTTC.

This clone showed up just a few times. CDR3 residues: CASTPSGTGLGYTF. The DNA for the CDR3 is TGTGCCAGCACCCCTTCCGGGACAGGGCTTGGCTACACCTTC. The chain carries TRBV25-1 and TRBJ1-2; 9 nucleotides align to TRBD1. V was pared by 7 bases and J by 7 bases, with 10 bases of the junction left unmatched. CDR3 size: 14 residues. The germline gives CDR1 MGHDK, CDR2 SYGVNS.